Below are 24 T cell receptor beta chains sequenced from a single sample in a study of beta chain features in type 1 diabetes. The antigens these receptors bind are not known. Study-wide findings and caveats: The study found moderately but significantly shorter TCRB CDR3s in all four CD4+ subsets of Type 1 diabetes patients.

The authors reverse transcribed all of the isolated RNA, so sequencing captured expressed TCRB transcripts. The data were produced by immunoSEQ multiplex PCR, yet TCRdb's version contains in-frame clones alone and is incomplete. The top ten clones hold 0.04% of a sample with over 650,000 clones, roughly an eighth of them seen once. Sequencing was done on a sample of naive CD4+ T cells from blood. The receptors were gathered from a man aged 18 to 29 with type 1 diabetes.

V and J are TRBV27 and TRBJ2-3; the D gene is possibly TRBD2 (5 bases). The CDR3 runs to 15 residues. The germline CDR1 and CDR2 sequences are MNHEY and SMNVEV (reference sequence). The ends were cut back, 4 bases at V and 0 bases at J, with 11 bases in the middle. CDR3 nucleotide sequence: TGTGCCAGCAGTTCCATCGGACTTAGCACAGATACGCAGTATTTT. Amino acid sequence: CASSSIGLSTDTQYF.

This clone was observed a few times. This chain links TRBV4-1 with TRBJ2-1; 10 bases line up with TRBD2. There are 13 residues in the CDR3. CDR1 and CDR2 (germline): MGHRA, YSYEKL. V dropped 5 bases and J dropped 9; count of bases not matched to a gene: 4. The CDR3 nucleotides read TGCGCCAGCAGCGTGGCTAGCGGGAGTGAGCAGTTCTTC. The encoded protein is CASSVASGSEQFF.

This clone was counted a few times. V gene TRBV18 combines with J gene TRBJ2-7; D is unclear. The CDR3 has 13 amino acids. V lost 3 bases and J lost 3, with 9 bases in between. Germline CDR1 is KGHSH and CDR2 is LQKENI. The CDR3 region is CASSPSQDYEQYF. The CDR3 DNA follows: TGTGCCAGCTCACCTAGCCAGGACTACGAGCAGTACTTC.

This sequence joins TRBV7-8 and TRBJ1-2, with TRBD1 identical over 7 bases. This CDR3 is 14 amino acids long. V was clipped by 5 bases and J by 4 bases; unmatched bases: 7. CDR1 and CDR2 (germline): SGHVS, FQNEAQ. The chain's CDR3 is CASSLDRDSYGYTF. DNA for the CDR3: TGTGCCAGCAGCCTCGACAGGGACAGCTATGGCTACACCTTC. Filled out from reference TRBV7-8 and TRBJ1-2, the complete variable domain reads GAGVSQSPRYKVAKRGQDVALRCDPISGHVSLFWYQQALGQGPEFLTYFQNEAQLDKSGLPSDRFFAERPEGSVSTLKIQRTQQEDSAVYLCASSLDRDSYGYTFGSGTRLTVV.

This clone was seen a few times. This CDR3 is also generated by other DNA sequences in the sample. The rearrangement links TRBV7-9 to TRBJ1-5; D ambiguous. Germline V CDR1 and CDR2: SEHNR, FQNEAQ (reference sequence). The CDR3 runs to 14 residues. V gave up 3 bases and J gave up 4 bases, with 10 bases separating them. The CDR3 reads CASSFGVGNQPQHF. In DNA form, the CDR3 reads TGTGCCAGCAGCTTCGGGGTTGGGAATCAGCCCCAGCATTTT.

The chain is built from TRBV14 and TRBJ2-1; 9 bases line up with TRBD1. Unmatched junction bases numbered 6, after V lost 4 bases and J lost 5 bases. Germline-derived CDR1 and CDR2 are SGHDN and FVKESK. This CDR3 comprises 15 residues. The DNA for the CDR3 is TGTGCCAGCAGCCCTTTGGACAGGGGAAACAATGAGCAGTTCTTC. Translating gives CASSPLDRGNNEQFF.

The V gene is TRBV30, the J gene TRBJ2-7, with D tentatively TRBD2 (5 bases). The germline V gene encodes CDR1 GTSNPN and CDR2 SVGIG (reference sequence). V lost 4 bases to trimming and J lost 4 bases, with 14 bases between them. This CDR3 comprises 13 residues. In nucleotides, the CDR3 is TGTGCCTGGACGCCTAGCAATCCTTACGAGCAGTACTTC. It codes for CAWTPSNPYEQYF.

The V and J genes are TRBV25-1 and TRBJ2-5; D is unclear. Germline V CDR1 and CDR2: MGHDK, SYGVNS. Trimming took off 4 bases at V and 5 bases at J, with 14 bases between the two ends. CDR3 length: 14 amino acids. The CDR3 nucleotides read TGTGCCAGCAGTGGTGTCGGCCCCGGGGAGACCCAGTACTTC. The encoded protein is CASSGVGPGETQYF.

The J gene is TRBJ2-7, the V gene TRBV5-1; 7 nucleotides line up with TRBD1. Losses at the gene ends were 3 bases for V and 5 bases for J; bases not matched to a gene: 5. CDR3 length: 13 residues. Germline CDR1 SGHRS, CDR2 YFSETQ. In DNA form, the CDR3 reads TGCGCCAGCAGCTCGACAGGGTCGGACGAGCAGTACTTC. This gives the protein CASSSTGSDEQYF.

The chain couples TRBV7-9 to TRBJ1-4; D remains unclear. CDR1 is SEHNR, CDR2 FQNEAQ, per germline (reference sequence). V lost 7 bases, J lost 5 bases, and 17 bases lay in between. The CDR3 spans 15 residues. The CDR3: CASTGKRARNEKLFF. CDR3 sequence (DNA): TGTGCCAGCACCGGAAAAAGGGCGAGGAATGAAAAACTGTTTTTT.

The chain links TRBV10-3 to TRBJ2-6; TRBD1 might be the D (6 bases). V lost 10 bases to trimming and J lost 0 bases, with 10 bases between them. Germline V lookup: CDR1 ENHRY, CDR2 SYGVKD. This CDR3 is built from 14 residues. The CDR3 protein is CATQGISGANVLTF. CDR3 DNA: TGTGCCACACAGGGAATCTCTGGGGCCAACGTCCTGACTTTC.

The genes are TRBV4-3 and TRBJ1-6; 7 bases map to TRBD1. J was trimmed by 7 bases and V by 0 bases; bases with no gene match: 3. There are 15 residues in the CDR3. Germline V CDR1 and CDR2: LGHNA, YSLEER. CDR3 sequence: CASSQDWTGNSPLHF. The CDR3 coding sequence is TGCGCCAGCAGCCAAGATTGGACAGGAAATTCACCCCTCCACTTT.

There are a few counts of this clone. This chain connects TRBV19 to TRBJ2-1, with no clear D. CDR1 is LNHDA, CDR2 SQIVND, per germline (reference sequence). This CDR3 comprises 13 residues. V was trimmed by 7 bases and J by 4 bases, leaving 11 bases between them. The CDR3 reads CASNPTAYNEQFF. The CDR3 DNA reads TGTGCCAGTAATCCGACGGCTTACAATGAGCAGTTCTTC.

This chain joins TRBV9 and TRBJ1-1, with D unclear. Trimming took off 4 bases at V and 0 bases at J, with 7 bases between the two ends. The CDR3 runs 13 residues. Germline V gene sequence: CDR1 SGDLS, CDR2 YYNGEE. CDR3 residues: CASSRYMNTEAFF. CDR3 coding DNA: TGTGCCAGCAGCCGTTATATGAACACTGAAGCTTTCTTT. Full variable domain (outside the CDR3, taken from reference TRBV9 and TRBJ1-1): DSGVTQTPKHLITATGQRVTLRCSPRSGDLSVYWYQQSLDQGLQFLIQYYNGEERAKGNILERFSAQQFPDLHSELNLSSLELGDSALYFCASSRYMNTEAFFGQGTRLTVV.

This clone was found a few times. This chain connects TRBV4-3 to TRBJ1-4, with D uncertain. Germline V lookup: CDR1 LGHNA, CDR2 YSLEER. The CDR3 spans 14 residues. Deletions cut 0 bases from V and 7 bases from J, with 9 bases between. The CDR3 bases are TGCGCCAGCAGCCAAGAGACCGCTACTGAAAAACTGTTTTTT. Translating it yields CASSQETATEKLFF.

This chain uses TRBV6-5 with TRBJ1-1; weak D call: TRBD1 (5 bases). The CDR3 is 13 amino acids. The germline V and J ends were trimmed by 6 bases and 3 bases, with 11 bases remaining between them. From germline, CDR1 is MNHEY and CDR2 SVGAGI. CDR3 region: CASRPRGDTEAFF. DNA for the CDR3: TGTGCCAGCAGACCACGAGGGGACACTGAAGCTTTCTTT.

For the CDR3, the DNA is TGCGCCAGCAGCTTGGAAGGGACAGGGGCAAGCTCCTACAATGAGCAGTTCTTC. This encodes CASSLEGTGASSYNEQFF. This rearrangement joins TRBV5-1 to TRBJ2-1; 10 nucleotides agree with TRBD1. This CDR3 spans 18 amino acids. Germline CDR1 SGHRS, CDR2 YFSETQ. J lost 0 bases, V lost 0 bases, and 6 bases had no gene match.

This clone was seen more than once but under ten times. V and J are TRBV20-1 and TRBJ1-6; D not resolved. V lost 8 bases and J 15 bases, leaving 17 bases between the germline ends. This CDR3 contains 11 residues. Germline V gives CDR1 DFQATT, CDR2 SNEGSKA (reference sequence). CDR3 amino acids: CSPESGSGLHF. The CDR3 DNA is TGCAGTCCAGAATCGGGGTCCGGCCTCCACTTT.

J is TRBJ2-1 and V is TRBV5-1, with TRBD2 identical over 11 bases. This CDR3 contains 16 residues. J gave up 6 bases and V 1 base, and 6 bases lay outside the gene matches. Germline V lookup: CDR1 SGHRS, CDR2 YFSETQ. CDR3 DNA sequence: TGCGCCAGCAGCTTGAGGGTGCTAGCGGGAGGCAATGAGCAGTTCTTC. Its protein is CASSLRVLAGGNEQFF.

This clone was counted between two and nine times. The chain employs TRBV7-9 and TRBJ2-1; the D is unclear. Per the germline V gene, CDR1 is SEHNR and CDR2 is FQNEAQ (reference sequence). The germline V and J ends were trimmed by 2 bases and 6 bases, with 8 bases remaining between them. The CDR3 runs to 13 residues. The CDR3 sequence is CASSLTIGNEQFF. The CDR3 coding sequence is TGTGCCAGCAGCTTAACTATCGGCAATGAGCAGTTCTTC.

This clone turned up a few times. V gene TRBV7-2 combines with J gene TRBJ1-3; D remains unclear. This CDR3 is built from 16 residues. Germline V gene data show CDR1 as SGHTA and CDR2 as FQGNSA. Trimming took off 1 base at V and 2 bases at J, with 12 bases between the two ends. Here the CDR3 reads CASSLERSIAGNTIYF. The CDR3, as DNA: TGTGCCAGCAGCTTAGAACGTAGTATTGCTGGAAACACCATATATTTT.

There are a few counts of this clone. The chain combines TRBV18 with TRBJ1-4; D call uncertain. CDR3 length: 15 amino acids. Germline V gives CDR1 KGHSH, CDR2 LQKENI. Between the trimmed V and J ends, which lost 2 bases and 7 bases, there was a span of 14 bases. The CDR3 DNA reads as TGTGCCAGCTCACCAAGGGTCATCGACGGTGAAAAACTGTTTTTT. Translated, it gives CASSPRVIDGEKLFF.

The genes are TRBV10-3 and TRBJ2-5; D possibly uses TRBD1 or TRBD2 (5 bases each). Germline CDR1 ENHRY, CDR2 SYGVKD. Trimming stripped 5 bases from V and 5 bases from J, with 12 bases between. The CDR3 extends over 13 amino acids. The CDR3 sequence is CAISSGGSETQYF. CDR3 coding DNA: TGTGCCATCAGTTCTGGGGGATCGGAGACCCAGTACTTC.

V is TRBV29-1 and J is TRBJ2-3, with 9 bases that match TRBD1. After removal of 7 bases from V and 3 bases from J, the junction contained 2 bases not matched to a gene. Germline V gene data show CDR1 as SQVTM and CDR2 as ANQGSEA. There are 12 residues in the CDR3. The CDR3 here is CSATGGTDTQYF. Written as DNA, the CDR3 is TGCAGCGCGACAGGGGGTACAGATACGCAGTATTTT.